The table lists the clone carrying this T cell receptor (beta chain) with many counts. This entry belongs to a study of T cells in Graves' hyperthyroidism and ophthalmopathy. Amplification yielded TCR beta CDR3 regions, with RNA transcripts as the source. First-round RT-PCR with HTBI primers amplified the TCR CDR3 region. TCRdb itself ran the multiplex PCR reads through MiXCR, one entry per CDR3 protein. Of some 700,000 distinct CDR3 sequences in the sample, 15% to 20% were seen once. Trimming cost V 5 bases and J 5 bases; bases outside gene matches: 8. CDR3 length: 16 amino acids. From germline, CDR1 is SGHTA and CDR2 FQGTGA.

This sequence originates from a man aged 45-60 years with Graves' hyperthyroidism. Sequencing was done on a sample of blood. The V gene is TRBV7-3, the J gene TRBJ2-2; 10 bases map to TRBD2. The CDR3 protein is CASSPASGSSTGELFF. CDR3 nucleotide sequence: TGTGCCAGCAGCCCGGCTAGCGGGAGCAGTACCGGGGAGCTGTTTTTT.